The clone carrying this TCR beta chain was recorded once. Its target is not known. This table comes from immunoSEQ multiplex PCR, and its TCRdb copy is limited to in-frame clones, with some not included. The table includes tens of thousands of clones, around 82% detected once. The data belong to a study of memory CD4+ T cells and cytomegalovirus serostatus. Single viable CD3+CD4+CD8-CD45RO+ cells were sorted as the memory CD4+ T cells. Study-wide findings and caveats: Suggested: most of the CMV-linked TCR signature lies in CD4+ memory cells.

Specimen: memory CD4+ T cells from blood. This sequence originates from an adult in good health and CMV-seronegative. Some clones in this sample may be carry-over from other donors' samples.

This CDR3 reads CASSVREGNEQYF. CDR3 nucleotides: TGTGCCAGCAGTGTACGGGAAGGCAACGAGCAGTACTTC. The V and J genes are TRBV6-1 and TRBJ2-7; tentative D call: TRBD2 (5 bases). This CDR3 spans 13 amino acids. Trimming took 4 bases from V and 5 from J, leaving 12 bases between them. Germline CDR1 is MNHNS and CDR2 is SASEGT.